Presented here are 19 T cell receptor beta chains from one specimen sequenced in a study of blood T cells in healthy people across ages. Together with a sample-barcoded 5' primer, a J-beta primer mix was included in a second PCR lasting roughly 6 to 12 cycles. From the 5' RACE reads, TCRdb called clonotypes with MiXCR, one entry per CDR3 protein. Of 1.5 million to 2 million distinct CDR3 sequences listed, roughly 49% are singletons. Material for sequencing was blood. The receptors shown here come from a woman in her thirties or forties in good health.

This clonotype was counted only a few times. The chain joins TRBV12-3 or TRBV12-4 to TRBJ1-1; D call uncertain. The CDR3 has 16 residues. The V and J ends lost 4 bases and 0 bases respectively, with 15 bases between them. The CDR3 loop reads CASSSEGIYLNTEAFF. The CDR3, as DNA: TGTGCCAGCAGTTCCGAGGGCATCTACCTGAACACTGAAGCTTTCTTT.

The chain joins TRBV15 to TRBJ1-1; D perhaps matches TRBD1 (5 bases). Germline-derived CDR1 and CDR2 are LNHNV and YYDKDF (reference sequence). This CDR3 comprises 14 residues. Trimming cost V 0 bases and J 3 bases, with 8 bases left between them. CDR3 sequence (DNA): TGTGCCACCAGCAGAGATCAGGGAGACACTGAAGCTTTCTTT. As protein: CATSRDQGDTEAFF. Full variable domain (missing parts from reference TRBV15 and TRBJ1-1): DAMVIQNPRYQVTQFGKPVTLSCSQTLNHNVMYWYQQKSSQAPKLLFHYYDKDFNNEADTPDNFQSRRPNTSFCFLDIRSPGLGDTAMYLCATSRDQGDTEAFFGQGTRLTVV.

This chain joins TRBV7-9 and TRBJ2-5; 9 bases are a match to TRBD1. CDR1 is SEHNR, CDR2 FQNEAQ, per germline (reference sequence). J was trimmed by 11 bases and V by 6 bases; bases with no gene match: 16. The CDR3 consists of 15 residues. The DNA for the CDR3 is TGTGCCAGCAGAAAAACAGGGGGCAACCACAATGAGCAGTACTTC. Amino acid sequence: CASRKTGGNHNEQYF.

The chain carries TRBV27 and TRBJ1-1; D uncertain. The germline V gene has CDR1 MNHEY and CDR2 SMNVEV (reference sequence). CDR3 length equals 13 residues. The ends were cut back, 2 bases at V and 4 bases at J, with 8 bases in the middle. Here the CDR3 DNA reads TGTGCCAGCAGTTTAGCCTCCACCACTGAAGCTTTCTTT. It codes for CASSLASTTEAFF.

V gene TRBV4-1 combines with J gene TRBJ2-5; 10 nucleotides line up with TRBD1. TRBJ2-7 matches the DNA end more closely, so the J call is doubtful. Germline CDR1 is MGHRA and CDR2 is YSYEKL. This CDR3 contains 17 residues. CDR3 bases: TGCGCCAGCAGCCAACTAAGAGGAGACAGGGGGCATCTCGAGCAGTACTTC. Residues: CASSQLRGDRGHLEQYF.

This sequence joins TRBV6-6 and TRBJ1-2; 10 positions agree with TRBD1. Germline V gene data show CDR1 as MNHNY and CDR2 as SVGAGI (reference sequence). V shed 7 bases, J shed 3 bases, and the junction held 8 bases outside the gene matches. This CDR3 is built from 15 residues. Here the CDR3 reads CASINAGQGYYGYTF. For the CDR3, the DNA is TGTGCCAGCATCAATGCGGGACAGGGGTACTATGGCTACACCTTC.

The gene calls are TRBV9 and TRBJ2-7; TRBD2 might be the D (6 bases). The CDR3 sequence is 15 residues long. V was trimmed by 3 bases and J by 0 bases, leaving 13 bases between them. Germline lookup yields CDR1 SGDLS and CDR2 YYNGEE. CDR3 in amino acids: CASSGGSGVSYEQYF. CDR3 sequence (DNA): TGTGCCAGCAGCGGAGGTAGCGGAGTCTCCTACGAGCAGTACTTC.

This clonotype was picked up a small number of times. The chain is built from TRBV6-2 or TRBV6-3 and TRBJ1-5; D is possibly TRBD1 (6 bases). V lost 2 bases and J 3 bases, leaving 11 bases between the germline ends. The CDR3 is made up of 15 amino acids. Germline V gene lookup returns CDR1 MNHEY and CDR2 SVGEGT. CDR3 region: CASSYDRLTNQPQHF. In DNA form, the CDR3 reads TGTGCCAGCAGTTACGACAGGCTCACCAATCAGCCCCAGCATTTT.

This chain links TRBV14 with TRBJ2-7, with a weak D call TRBD2 (6 bases). This CDR3 has 14 amino acids. V was cut by 3 bases and J by 5 bases, with 14 bases left in between. The germline CDR1 and CDR2 sequences are SGHDN and FVKESK. CDR3 residues: CASSHNAGSHEQYF. The CDR3 region has the DNA TGTGCCAGCAGCCATAATGCGGGGTCCCACGAGCAGTACTTC.

This chain links TRBV20-1 with TRBJ2-1; 12 nucleotides match TRBD2. The germline V gene has CDR1 DFQATT and CDR2 SNEGSKA (reference sequence). The length of the CDR3 is 14 residues. The V and J ends lost 3 bases and 9 bases, in that order; junction bases with no gene match: 6. CDR3 loop: CSARTSGGSGEQFF. CDR3 coding DNA: TGCAGTGCTAGGACTAGCGGGGGATCCGGTGAGCAGTTCTTC.

This clonotype was detected only a few times. The J gene is TRBJ1-5, the V gene TRBV20-1; D uncertain. The germline CDR1 and CDR2 sequences are DFQATT and SNEGSKA (reference sequence). V was trimmed by 6 bases and J by 9 bases, leaving 12 bases between them. The CDR3 loop spans 11 amino acids. The CDR3 DNA is TGCAGTGCGAATAAGGAAACGCCCCAGCATTTT. This translates into CSANKETPQHF.

A few counts support this clonotype. This sequence joins TRBV27 and TRBJ2-5; no firm D call. Near its end, the DNA agrees better with TRBJ2-7, so the J call may be wrong. CDR1 is MNHEY, CDR2 SMNVEV, per germline (reference sequence). The CDR3 extends over 17 amino acids. DNA for the CDR3: TGTGCCAGCAGTTTAGTCCGTGGCAGACAACTTCGGCACGAGCAGTACTTC. Translation: CASSLVRGRQLRHEQYF.

The V and J genes are TRBV21-1 and TRBJ2-1; the D call TRBD2 from the table was never checked on the DNA. TRBV21-1 is given as a pseudogene. The CDR3 has 19 amino acids. The CDR3 region is CASSKPVLAGGMCYNEQFF. The CDR3 DNA follows: TGTGCCAGCAGCAAGCCGGTACTAGCGGGGGGTATGTGTTACAATGAGCAGTTCTTC.

This clonotype turned up a few times. V gene TRBV4-3 combines with J gene TRBJ1-2; D is undetermined. The CDR3 totals 14 residues. Germline V lookup: CDR1 LGHNA, CDR2 YSLEER. The V end was cut by 0 bases, the J end by 5 bases, with 10 bases between. CDR3 region: CASSQDNIGYGYTF. The CDR3 DNA follows: TGCGCCAGCAGCCAAGACAATATAGGGTATGGCTACACCTTC.

This clonotype was counted between two and nine times. This chain uses TRBV6-2 or TRBV6-3 with TRBJ1-2; tentative D call: TRBD1 (6 bases). The V end lost 8 bases, the J end lost 7 bases, and 14 bases lay between the germline ends. This CDR3 spans 12 amino acids. CDR1 and CDR2 (germline): MNHEY, SVGEGT. CDR3 sequence: CASVLPGAGYTF. The CDR3 DNA reads TGTGCCAGCGTCCTTCCAGGGGCTGGCTACACCTTC.

V and J are TRBV7-2 and TRBJ2-5; D uncertain. Germline V lookup: CDR1 SGHTA, CDR2 FQGNSA. The V end was cut by 5 bases, the J end by 6 bases, with 7 bases between. There are 11 residues in the CDR3. CDR3 amino acids: CASSASQTQYF. The CDR3 region has the DNA TGTGCCAGCAGCGCGAGCCAGACCCAGTACTTC.

This clonotype was counted a few times. The CDR3 protein is CASSLGPVLAGQETQYF. For the CDR3, the DNA is TGTGCCAGCAGCTTAGGTCCGGTCCTAGCGGGGCAAGAGACCCAGTACTTC. The chain couples TRBV7-2 to TRBJ2-5; 9 nucleotides line up with TRBD2. The junction had 8 bases not matched to a gene; V was cut back by 1 base and J by 2 bases. There are 17 residues in the CDR3. The V gene's germline CDR1 is SGHTA and CDR2 FQGNSA.

The chain uses TRBV10-3 and TRBJ2-7; a possible D gene is TRBD1 (6 bases). V lost 4 bases and J 1 base, leaving 23 bases between the germline ends. Germline loops: CDR1 ENHRY, CDR2 SYGVKD. CDR3 size: 18 residues. The CDR3 bases are TGTGCCATCAGTGCGCTTATTCCGGGACATGGGGTTTCCTACGAGCAGTACTTC. It yields the protein CAISALIPGHGVSYEQYF.

This clonotype appeared a few times. The chain recombines TRBV29-1 with TRBJ2-5, with TRBD1 matching over 7 bases. The ends lost 2 bases at V and 5 bases at J; junction bases unmatched: 2. Looked up from germline, CDR1 is SQVTM and CDR2 is ANQGSEA. This CDR3 comprises 12 residues. The CDR3: CSVESRGETQYF. The CDR3 nucleotides are TGCAGCGTTGAATCCAGGGGGGAGACCCAGTACTTC. The full variable domain, in which reference TRBV29-1 and TRBJ2-5 provide the parts outside the CDR3, is SAVISQKPSRDICQRGTSLTIQCQVDSQVTMMFWYRQQPGQSLTLIATANQGSEATYESGFVIDKFPISRPNLTFSTLTVSNMSPEDSSIYLCSVESRGETQYFGPGTRLLVL.